This T cell receptor beta chain is drawn from a study of T cell repertoires in cytomegalovirus infection. Across the whole study: Matching HLA type and CMV infection were both indicated by public TCR beta signatures. General study points: Clonotypes of TCR beta that were HLA-C-restricted and CMV-specific dominated the ex vivo response. Cumulative frequency of public TCR beta families picked out carriers of CMV plus the relevant HLA.

TCRdb re-called the reads with MiXCR, one entry per CDR3 protein. The sample lists roughly 920,000 distinct CDR3 sequences, around 32% occurring once. The CDR3 has 14 amino acids. CDR1 is SQVTM and CDR2 is ANQGSEA in the germline V gene. After removal of 7 bases from V and 6 bases from J, the junction contained 11 bases not matched to a gene. As to this clonotype: The antigen remains undetermined.

This TCR was recovered from a human donor in good health (CMV status not recorded). Some clones in this sample may be carry-over from other donors' samples. The chain is built from TRBV29-1 and TRBJ2-1; 8 positions match TRBD2. The source was cultured CD8+ T cells from PBMCs, collected from culture after CMV antigen stimulation. In DNA, the CDR3 is TGCAGCGGTATAACGGGGGGGCTGGGCAATGAGCAGTTCTTC. Protein: CSGITGGLGNEQFF.